This T cell receptor beta chain was documented in a study of technical replicates of blood from several donors. The CDR3 runs 16 residues. After removal of 6 bases from V and 4 bases from J, the junction contained 11 bases not matched to a gene. Germline values: CDR1 SNHLY, CDR2 FYNNEI. Repertoires were generated with immunoSEQ multiplex PCR, while TCRdb's copy carries only in-frame clones and drops some. The sample lists 80,000 or so clones, more than 95% occurring once. The source is a human donor in good health. The rearrangement joins TRBV2 to TRBJ1-3; 8 bases are shared with TRBD1. The sequenced sample consisted of T cells isolated from PBMCs. CDR3 DNA: TGTGCCAGCAGGGGGTGGGGACAGGAGAGAGGAAACACCATATATTTT. Its protein product is CASRGWGQERGNTIYF.